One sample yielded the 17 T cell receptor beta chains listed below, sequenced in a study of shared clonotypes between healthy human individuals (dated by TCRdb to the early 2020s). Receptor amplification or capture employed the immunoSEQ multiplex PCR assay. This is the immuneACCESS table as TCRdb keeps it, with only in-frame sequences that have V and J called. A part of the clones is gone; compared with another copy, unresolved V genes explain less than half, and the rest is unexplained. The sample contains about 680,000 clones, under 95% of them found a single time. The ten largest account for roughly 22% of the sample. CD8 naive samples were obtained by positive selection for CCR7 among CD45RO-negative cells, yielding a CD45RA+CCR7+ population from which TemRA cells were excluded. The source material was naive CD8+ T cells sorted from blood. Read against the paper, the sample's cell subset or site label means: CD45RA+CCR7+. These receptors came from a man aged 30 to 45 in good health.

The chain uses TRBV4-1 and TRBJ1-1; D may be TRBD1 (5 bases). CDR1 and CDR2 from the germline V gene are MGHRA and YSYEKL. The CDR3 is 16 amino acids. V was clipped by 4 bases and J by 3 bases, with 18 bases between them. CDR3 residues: CASSLDSLTTYTEAFF. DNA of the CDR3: TGCGCCAGCAGCCTAGACAGCCTTACAACCTACACTGAAGCTTTCTTT.

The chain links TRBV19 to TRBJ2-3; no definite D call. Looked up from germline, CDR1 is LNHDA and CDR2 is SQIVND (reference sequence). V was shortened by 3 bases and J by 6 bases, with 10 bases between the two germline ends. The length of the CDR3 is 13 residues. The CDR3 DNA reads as TGTGCCAGTAGTATCTTGGTGACGGATACGCAGTATTTT. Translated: CASSILVTDTQYF.

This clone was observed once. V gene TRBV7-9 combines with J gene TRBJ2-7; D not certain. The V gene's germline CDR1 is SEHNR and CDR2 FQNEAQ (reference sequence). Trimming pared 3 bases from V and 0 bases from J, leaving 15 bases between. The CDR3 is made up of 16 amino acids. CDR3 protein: CASSFPQTTSSYEQYF. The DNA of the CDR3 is TGTGCCAGCAGCTTCCCCCAAACCACGAGCTCCTACGAGCAGTACTTC.

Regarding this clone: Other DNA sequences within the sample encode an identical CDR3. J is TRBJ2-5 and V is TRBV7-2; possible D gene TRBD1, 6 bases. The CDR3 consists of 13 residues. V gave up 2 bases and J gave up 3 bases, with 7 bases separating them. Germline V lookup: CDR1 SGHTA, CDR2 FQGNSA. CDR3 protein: CASSLNREETQYF. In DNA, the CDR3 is TGTGCCAGCAGCTTAAACAGGGAAGAGACCCAGTACTTC.

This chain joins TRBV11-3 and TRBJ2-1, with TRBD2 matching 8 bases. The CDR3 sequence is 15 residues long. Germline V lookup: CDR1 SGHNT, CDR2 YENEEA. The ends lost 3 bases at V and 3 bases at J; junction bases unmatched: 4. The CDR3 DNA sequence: TGTGCCAGCAGCTTGAGGACTAGCCGCTACAATGAGCAGTTCTTC. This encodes CASSLRTSRYNEQFF.

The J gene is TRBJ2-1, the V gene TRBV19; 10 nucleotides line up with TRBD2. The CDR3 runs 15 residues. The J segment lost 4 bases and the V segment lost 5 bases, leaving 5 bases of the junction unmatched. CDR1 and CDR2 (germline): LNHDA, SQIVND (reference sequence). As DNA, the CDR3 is TGTGCCAGTAGTCGGACTAGCGGAGGTTACAATGAGCAGTTCTTC. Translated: CASSRTSGGYNEQFF.

The CDR3 sequence is CASSVPGQFYEQYF. The CDR3 DNA reads as TGTGCCAGTAGTGTCCCGGGACAGTTTTACGAGCAGTACTTC. V and J are TRBV19 and TRBJ2-7, with 7 bases identical to TRBD1. Germline values: CDR1 LNHDA, CDR2 SQIVND (reference sequence). V dropped 5 bases and J dropped 4; count of bases not matched to a gene: 8. This CDR3 has 14 amino acids.

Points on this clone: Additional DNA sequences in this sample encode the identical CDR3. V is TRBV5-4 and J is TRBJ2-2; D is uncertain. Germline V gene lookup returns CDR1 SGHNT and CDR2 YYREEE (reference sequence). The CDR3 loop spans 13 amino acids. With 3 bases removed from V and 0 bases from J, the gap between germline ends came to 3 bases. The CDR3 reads CASSSTNTGELFF. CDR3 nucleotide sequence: TGTGCCAGCAGCTCTACGAACACCGGGGAGCTGTTTTTT.

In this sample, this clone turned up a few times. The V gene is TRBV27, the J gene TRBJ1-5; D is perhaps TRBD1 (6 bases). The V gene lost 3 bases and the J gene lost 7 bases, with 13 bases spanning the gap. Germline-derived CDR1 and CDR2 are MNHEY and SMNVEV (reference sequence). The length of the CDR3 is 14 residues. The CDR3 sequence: CASSFGGRGQPQHF. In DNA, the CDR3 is TGTGCCAGCAGTTTTGGGGGGCGCGGGCAGCCCCAGCATTTT.

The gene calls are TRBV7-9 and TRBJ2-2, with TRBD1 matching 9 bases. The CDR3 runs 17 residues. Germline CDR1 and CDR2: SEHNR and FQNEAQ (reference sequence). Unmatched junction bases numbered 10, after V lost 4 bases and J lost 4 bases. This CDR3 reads CASSSGTGTLLTGELFF. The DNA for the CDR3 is TGTGCCAGCAGCTCAGGGACAGGGACGTTGCTCACCGGGGAGCTGTTTTTT.

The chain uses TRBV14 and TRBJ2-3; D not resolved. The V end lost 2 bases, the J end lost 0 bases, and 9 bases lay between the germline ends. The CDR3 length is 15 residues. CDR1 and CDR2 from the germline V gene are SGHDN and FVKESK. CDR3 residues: CASSQFEISTDTQYF. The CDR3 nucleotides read TGTGCCAGCAGCCAATTCGAAATTAGCACAGATACGCAGTATTTT.

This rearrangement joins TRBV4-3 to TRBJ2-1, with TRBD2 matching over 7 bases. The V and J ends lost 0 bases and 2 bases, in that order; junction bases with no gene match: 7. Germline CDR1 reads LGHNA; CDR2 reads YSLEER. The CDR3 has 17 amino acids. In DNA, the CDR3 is TGCGCCAGCAGCCAAGACAGGGCTAGCGGAGCCTACAATGAGCAGTTCTTC. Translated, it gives CASSQDRASGAYNEQFF.

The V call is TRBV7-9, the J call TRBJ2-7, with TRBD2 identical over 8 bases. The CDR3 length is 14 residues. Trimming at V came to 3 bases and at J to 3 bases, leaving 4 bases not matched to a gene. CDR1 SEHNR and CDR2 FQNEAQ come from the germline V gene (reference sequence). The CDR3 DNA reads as TGTGCCAGCAGCTTTGGCGGGAGGATCTACGAGCAGTACTTC. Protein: CASSFGGRIYEQYF.

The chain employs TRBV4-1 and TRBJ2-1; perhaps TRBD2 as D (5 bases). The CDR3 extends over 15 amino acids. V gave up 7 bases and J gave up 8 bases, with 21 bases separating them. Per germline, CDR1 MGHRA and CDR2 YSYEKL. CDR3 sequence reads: CASTKVVGVRDEQFF. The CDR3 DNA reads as TGCGCCAGCACCAAAGTTGTGGGAGTAAGGGATGAGCAGTTCTTC.

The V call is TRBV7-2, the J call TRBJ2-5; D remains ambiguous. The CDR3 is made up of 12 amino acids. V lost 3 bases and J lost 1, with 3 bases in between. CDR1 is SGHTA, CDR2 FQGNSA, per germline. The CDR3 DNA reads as TGTGCCAGCAGCTTCGGCCAAGAGACCCAGTACTTC. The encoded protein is CASSFGQETQYF. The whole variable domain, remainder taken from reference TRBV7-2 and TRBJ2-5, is GAGVSQSPSNKVTEKGKDVELRCDPISGHTALYWYRQSLGQGLEFLIYFQGNSAPDKSGLPSDRFSAERTGGSVSTLTIQRTQQEDSAVYLCASSFGQETQYFGPGTRLLVL.

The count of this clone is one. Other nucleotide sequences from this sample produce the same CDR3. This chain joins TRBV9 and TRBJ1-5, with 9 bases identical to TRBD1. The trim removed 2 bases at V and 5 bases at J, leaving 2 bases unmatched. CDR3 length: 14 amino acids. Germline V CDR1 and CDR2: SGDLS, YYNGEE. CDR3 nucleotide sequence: TGTGCCAGCAGCGTGGGACAGGGTTATCAGCCCCAGCATTTT. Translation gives CASSVGQGYQPQHF. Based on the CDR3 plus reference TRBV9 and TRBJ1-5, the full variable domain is DSGVTQTPKHLITATGQRVTLRCSPRSGDLSVYWYQQSLDQGLQFLIQYYNGEERAKGNILERFSAQQFPDLHSELNLSSLELGDSALYFCASSVGQGYQPQHFGDGTRLSIL.

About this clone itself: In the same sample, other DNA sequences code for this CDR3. The CDR3 spells CASSGTGSYEQYF. The CDR3 coding sequence is TGTGCCAGCAGTGGAACAGGGTCCTACGAGCAGTACTTC. The V and J genes are TRBV2 and TRBJ2-7, with D maybe TRBD1 (6 bases). Germline V gene data show CDR1 as SNHLY and CDR2 as FYNNEI. This CDR3 has 13 residues. V lost 4 bases and J 1 base, leaving 8 bases between the germline ends.